Listed here are 5 T cell receptor beta chains from one sample, sequenced in a study of blood T cell repertoires in COVID-19. Profiling relied on immunoSEQ multiplex PCR, and the TCRdb table lists in-frame clones only, not all of them. Among 250,000 to 350,000 clones listed, about 88% were seen once. Material for sequencing was peripheral blood. These receptors were collected from a woman in her 30s with COVID-19, enrolled during active disease.

The chain recombines TRBV7-9 with TRBJ2-1; 7 nucleotides agree with TRBD1. This CDR3 is 15 amino acids long. CDR1 is SEHNR, CDR2 FQNEAQ, per germline (reference sequence). Trimming at V came to 5 bases and at J to 4 bases, leaving 8 bases not matched to a gene. The CDR3 loop reads CASSRDRALYNEQFF. CDR3 nucleotide sequence: TGTGCCAGCAGCCGGGACAGAGCACTTTACAATGAGCAGTTCTTC.

The chain recombines TRBV6-2 or TRBV6-3 with TRBJ2-5, with 11 bases matching TRBD2. CDR1 MNHEY and CDR2 SVGEGT come from the germline V gene. With 2 bases clipped from V and 6 bases from J, the junction kept 5 bases outside the gene matches. The CDR3 extends over 15 amino acids. The CDR3 region has the DNA TGTGCCAGCAGTTACGCTAGCGGGAGGATGAAGACCCAGTACTTC. Residues: CASSYASGRMKTQYF.

This clone occurred a few times. The chain carries TRBV2 and TRBJ2-1; maybe TRBD2 (5 bases). V lost 6 bases and J 0 bases, leaving 15 bases between the germline ends. The CDR3 loop spans 16 amino acids. The germline V gene encodes CDR1 SNHLY and CDR2 FYNNEI. DNA of the CDR3: TGTGCCAGCAGCTCGATCGGGGTGAGCTCCTACAATGAGCAGTTCTTC. Translation: CASSSIGVSSYNEQFF.

The chain recombines TRBV28 with TRBJ1-2, with D unclear. CDR3 size: 13 residues. Trimming shortened V by 8 bases and J by 3 bases, and 13 bases separated the two germline ends. The V gene's germline CDR1 is MDHEN and CDR2 SYDVKM. CDR3 DNA: TGTGCCAGCCGACTCTCGACCCACTATGGCTACACCTTC. It yields the protein CASRLSTHYGYTF.

The CDR3, as DNA: TGTGCCTGGAGTGTACCTCAGGGGCACTACGAGCAGTACTTC. This codes for CAWSVPQGHYEQYF. J is TRBJ2-7 and V is TRBV30; D might be TRBD1 (6 bases). V was clipped by 0 bases and J by 3 bases, with 12 bases between them. In germline, CDR1 is GTSNPN, CDR2 SVGIG (reference sequence). The CDR3 is 14 residues long.